The 10 T cell receptor beta chains listed next were all sequenced from one sample in a study of blood T cells in healthy people across ages. The use of a sample-barcoded 5' primer and a J-beta primer mix characterized a second PCR of about 6 to 11 cycles. TCRdb reprocessed the 5' RACE reads via MiXCR and lists one record per CDR3 protein. The data hold about 830,000 distinct CDR3 sequences, with 60% to 80% observed a single time. The sequencing sample was made of blood. Every receptor here comes from a young man in good health.

This clonotype was observed a handful of times. The genes are TRBV25-1 and TRBJ2-7; the D gene could be TRBD1 or TRBD2 (5 bases each). CDR1 and CDR2 from the germline V gene are MGHDK and SYGVNS. This CDR3 contains 14 residues. Trimming took 5 bases from V and 2 from J, leaving 13 bases between them. CDR3 sequence reads: CASSQGPRPYEQYF. CDR3 nucleotides: TGTGCCAGCAGTCAGGGACCGAGACCCTACGAGCAGTACTTC.

The chain joins TRBV20-1 to TRBJ1-5, with D perhaps matching TRBD1 (5 bases). The CDR3 consists of 17 residues. The germline V gene encodes CDR1 DFQATT and CDR2 SNEGSKA (reference sequence). The ends were cut back, 0 bases at V and 0 bases at J, with 15 bases in the middle. CDR3 nucleotides: TGCAGTGCTAGAGATCCGGTTGGGGGAAATAGCAATCAGCCCCAGCATTTT. Protein sequence: CSARDPVGGNSNQPQHF.

The V call is TRBV7-2, the J call TRBJ2-1; 8 bases map to TRBD2. CDR3 length equals 16 residues. Per the germline V gene, CDR1 is SGHTA and CDR2 is FQGNSA. With V trimmed by 1 base and J by 7 bases, 9 bases remained unmatched. The CDR3 sequence is CASSLVGGASGNEQFF. As DNA, the CDR3 is TGTGCCAGCAGCTTAGTCGGGGGGGCCTCGGGGAATGAGCAGTTCTTC.

The chain recombines TRBV12-3 or TRBV12-4 with TRBJ1-1; D unresolved. The CDR3 has 13 amino acids. V was trimmed by 3 bases and J by 6 bases, leaving 11 bases between them. CDR3 loop: CASSFAGRAEAFF. As DNA, the CDR3 is TGTGCCAGCAGTTTTGCCGGTCGCGCTGAAGCTTTCTTT.

This clonotype was counted a single time. This chain links TRBV12-3 or TRBV12-4 with TRBJ1-5, with no clear D. V was shortened by 3 bases and J by 2 bases, with 8 bases between the two germline ends. This CDR3 contains 14 residues. The CDR3 loop is CASSFGVGNQPQHF. The DNA of the CDR3 is TGTGCCAGCAGTTTTGGGGTGGGCAATCAGCCCCAGCATTTT.

The V gene is TRBV20-1, the J gene TRBJ2-1; tentatively, D is TRBD1 or TRBD2 (6 bases each). V shed 8 bases and J shed 5 bases, with 19 bases lying between them. CDR1 is DFQATT, CDR2 SNEGSKA, per germline (reference sequence). The CDR3 contains 14 residues. The chain's CDR3 is CSSVWGAIHNEQFF. CDR3 bases: TGCAGTTCCGTCTGGGGGGCGATCCACAATGAGCAGTTCTTC.

The chain carries TRBV27 and TRBJ2-1; no definite D call. Germline CDR1 reads MNHEY; CDR2 reads SMNVEV (reference sequence). V lost 7 bases, J lost 4 bases, and 14 bases lay in between. This CDR3 spans 14 amino acids. The CDR3 DNA reads as TGTGCCAGCACCGTGCCGGGCTCTTACAATGAGCAGTTCTTC. As protein: CASTVPGSYNEQFF.

This clonotype has more than one count but fewer than ten. The chain links TRBV12-3 or TRBV12-4 to TRBJ2-5; perhaps TRBD2 as D (5 bases). V was shortened by 6 bases and J by 8 bases, with 16 bases between the two germline ends. This CDR3 has 13 residues. The CDR3: CASSSSSGGTQYF. The CDR3 region has the DNA TGTGCCAGCAGCTCTTCAAGCGGAGGAACCCAGTACTTC.

The rearrangement links TRBV27 to TRBJ2-4, with D perhaps TRBD1 (6 bases). Looked up from germline, CDR1 is MNHEY and CDR2 is SMNVEV (reference sequence). CDR3 length: 15 amino acids. Trimming stripped 0 bases from V and 6 bases from J, with 12 bases between. CDR3 sequence (DNA): TGTGCCAGCAGTTTATCGAGGGGGATGGGAAACATTCAGTACTTC. It yields the protein CASSLSRGMGNIQYF.

V is TRBV24-1 and J is TRBJ1-2, with D unresolved. The CDR3 contains 14 residues. The V and J ends lost 1 base and 9 bases respectively, with 14 bases between them. Germline V gene lookup returns CDR1 KGHDR and CDR2 SFDVKD. The CDR3 is CATSDFGAPVSYTF. CDR3 DNA sequence: TGTGCCACCAGTGATTTTGGTGCCCCGGTGAGCTACACCTTC.